This TCR beta chain emerged from a study of post-analysis software for immune sequencing data. For the study at large: Several disease courses (relapsing-remitting, secondary progressive and progressive-relapsing) of multiple sclerosis were included.

Comments on this clonotype: Antigen unknown.

Unique-molecular-identifier-tagged TCR beta cDNA libraries were used. TCRdb itself ran the PCR reads through MiXCR, one entry per CDR3 protein. Of 800,000 to 950,000 distinct CDR3 sequences in the sample, under 70% are singletons; the top ten hold 4.6%. Whole-study findings and limits: Comparison of patients with controls showed five or six TRBV segments more frequent in patients, TRBV5-6, TRBV5-1 and TRBV20-1 among them.

The V end lost 5 bases, the J end lost 0 bases, and 20 bases lay between the germline ends. CDR3 size: 17 residues. Germline lookup yields CDR1 LGHDT and CDR2 YNNKEL (reference sequence). V and J are TRBV3-1 and TRBJ2-7; maybe TRBD2 (5 bases). The clonotype was recovered from a girl between 5 and 17 years old with multiple sclerosis. The sequenced sample was blood. CDR3 in amino acids: CASSGRLGGPSSYEQYF. CDR3 DNA: TGTGCCAGCAGCGGCCGCTTGGGCGGGCCTAGCTCCTACGAGCAGTACTTC.